This entry concerns a single T cell receptor (beta chain). This entry belongs to a study of shared clonotypes between healthy human individuals. The wider study: Sampling drew on donors who were a couple of women and three men aged 18 to 49. CD4 naive cells filled three plates per donor, CD4 memory three, CD8 naive two and CD8 memory one.

Germline lookup yields CDR1 ENHRY and CDR2 SYGVKD. The CDR3 extends over 16 amino acids. V gave up 0 bases and J gave up 10 bases; unmatched junction bases: 6. The assay ran at deep level. Using immunoSEQ multiplex PCR, the repertoire was profiled, and TCRdb retains in-frame clones only, with some absent. The table records hundreds of thousands of clones, just over 95% of them present only once. The specimen sequenced was memory CD8+ T cells sorted from blood. The subset is: CD45RO+ cells pooled with CCR7-negative TemRA cells. This chain uses TRBV10-3 with TRBJ2-1, with 13 bases fitting TRBD2. The sequence was obtained from a man aged 30 to 45 in good health. In DNA form, the CDR3 reads TGTGCCATCAGTGAGTCACGGACTAGCGGGAGTAGCGAGCAGTTCTTC. The encoded protein is CAISESRTSGSSEQFF.